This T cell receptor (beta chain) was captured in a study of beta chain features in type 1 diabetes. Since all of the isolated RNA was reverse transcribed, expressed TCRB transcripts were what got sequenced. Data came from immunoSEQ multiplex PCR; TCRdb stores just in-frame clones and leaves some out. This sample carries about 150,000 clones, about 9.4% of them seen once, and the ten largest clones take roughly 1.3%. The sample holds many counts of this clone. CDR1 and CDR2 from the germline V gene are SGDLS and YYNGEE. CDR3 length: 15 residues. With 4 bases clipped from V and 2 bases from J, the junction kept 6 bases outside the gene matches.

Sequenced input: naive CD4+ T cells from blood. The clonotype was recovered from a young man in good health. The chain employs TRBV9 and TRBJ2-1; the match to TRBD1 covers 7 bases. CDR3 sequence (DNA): TGTGCCAGCAGCCCTACAGGGGCCACCTACAATGAGCAGTTCTTC. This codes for CASSPTGATYNEQFF. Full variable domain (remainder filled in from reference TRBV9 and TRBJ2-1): DSGVTQTPKHLITATGQRVTLRCSPRSGDLSVYWYQQSLDQGLQFLIQYYNGEERAKGNILERFSAQQFPDLHSELNLSSLELGDSALYFCASSPTGATYNEQFFGPGTRLTVL.